A single sample gave rise to the 4 T cell receptor beta chains below, sequenced in a study of identical twins. Using its own MiXCR run on the 5' RACE reads, TCRdb lists one record per CDR3 protein. The table lists 200,000 to 250,000 distinct CDR3 sequences, 11% to 15% of them singletons, with 7% to 9.5% in the top ten. Sample: memory (CD45RO+) T cells sorted from blood. The receptors shown here come from a woman between 18 and 29 years old in good health.

This clonotype occurred a few times. The gene calls are TRBV6-5 and TRBJ1-3; the D gene is possibly TRBD1 (6 bases). The germline V gene has CDR1 MNHEY and CDR2 SVGAGI. The CDR3 extends over 17 amino acids. Trimming left V 0 bases short and J 0 bases short, with 12 bases between. The CDR3 spells CASSYSLGQISGNTIYF. DNA of the CDR3: TGTGCCAGCAGTTACTCGTTGGGACAAATCTCTGGAAACACCATATATTTT.

In its sample, this clonotype was seen a few times. The V call is TRBV29-1, the J call TRBJ2-1, with D hard to call. Trimming removed 1 base at V and 10 bases at J, with 11 bases between. Germline CDR1 is SQVTM and CDR2 is ANQGSEA. The CDR3 runs 12 residues. Written as DNA, the CDR3 is TGCAGCGTTGAAGTGAGAATAGGAGAGCAGTTCTTC. This encodes CSVEVRIGEQFF.

This clonotype has just a few counts. This chain links TRBV6-5 with TRBJ1-1, with D hard to call. Germline V gene lookup returns CDR1 MNHEY and CDR2 SVGAGI. V dropped 4 bases and J dropped 4 bases, with 13 bases sitting between them. This CDR3 contains 14 residues. CDR3 DNA sequence: TGTGCCAGCAGTTCTAGCATCACGGCCACTGAAGCTTTCTTT. It specifies CASSSSITATEAFF.

The sample holds many counts of this clonotype. The V call is TRBV5-1, the J call TRBJ2-2; D not resolved. The CDR3 loop spans 14 amino acids. Germline loops: CDR1 SGHRS, CDR2 YFSETQ. V was clipped by 1 base and J by 4 bases, with 8 bases between them. CDR3 nucleotide sequence: TGCGCCAGCAGCTTGATGCCGGGCACCGGGGAGCTGTTTTTT. Its translation: CASSLMPGTGELFF.